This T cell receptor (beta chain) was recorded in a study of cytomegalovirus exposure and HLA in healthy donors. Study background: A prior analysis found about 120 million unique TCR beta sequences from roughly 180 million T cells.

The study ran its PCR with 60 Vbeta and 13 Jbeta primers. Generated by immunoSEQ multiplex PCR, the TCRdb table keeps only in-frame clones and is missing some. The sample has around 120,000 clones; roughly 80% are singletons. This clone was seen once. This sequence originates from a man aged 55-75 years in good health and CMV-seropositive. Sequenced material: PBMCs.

The CDR3 region has the DNA TGTGCCAGCCGGGAGCAGGCCAATCAGCCCCAGCATTTT. Protein sequence: CASREQANQPQHF. The chain couples TRBV2 to TRBJ1-5, with D unresolved. CDR3 length: 13 amino acids. Germline-derived CDR1 and CDR2 are SNHLY and FYNNEI. Deletions cut 8 bases from V and 3 bases from J, with 11 bases between.